A single sample gave rise to the 20 T cell receptor beta chains below, sequenced in a study of control samples from healthy donors and cancer patients. Repertoires were generated with immunoSEQ multiplex PCR, while TCRdb's copy carries only in-frame clones and drops some. The table has about 220,000 clones, about 93% seen once. Sample: blood. Source of these receptors: a middle-aged man in good health.

The chain recombines TRBV5-1 with TRBJ2-1; 8 bases map to TRBD1. CDR3 size: 16 residues. Per germline, CDR1 SGHRS and CDR2 YFSETQ. With V trimmed by 3 bases and J by 6 bases, 11 bases remained unmatched. The CDR3 DNA follows: TGCGCCAGCAGCTCGGAGCCTTCAGGGGGCGCCAATGAGCAGTTCTTC. It yields the protein CASSSEPSGGANEQFF.

The chain is built from TRBV5-8 and TRBJ2-5; the D gene could be TRBD1 or TRBD2 (5 bases each). V was shortened by 4 bases and J by 3 bases, with 16 bases between the two germline ends. Germline assignment: CDR1 SGHTS and CDR2 YDEGEE. The CDR3 covers 15 residues. Here the CDR3 reads CASSTGTDPKETQYF. CDR3 DNA sequence: TGTGCCAGCAGCACCGGGACGGACCCGAAAGAGACCCAGTACTTC.

The chain uses TRBV3-1 (or the pseudogene TRBV3-2) and TRBJ1-2, with 8 bases matching TRBD1. J was trimmed by 6 bases and V by 2 bases; bases with no gene match: 11. The CDR3 extends over 16 amino acids. Germline-derived CDR1 and CDR2 are LGHDT and YNNKEL (reference sequence). CDR3 nucleotides: TGTGCCAGCAGCCAAATCGCAGGGGGCGAAACTCATGGCTACACCTTC. It codes for CASSQIAGGETHGYTF.

This clone was seen once. V usage is TRBV7-2 and J usage is TRBJ2-5; TRBD1 matches 7 bases. J lost 5 bases, V lost 1 base, and 10 bases had no gene match. This CDR3 spans 16 amino acids. CDR1 and CDR2 from the germline V gene are SGHTA and FQGNSA. The CDR3 DNA is TGTGCCAGCAGCTTAGGAGGGGTCAGGGGGTCGGAGACCCAGTACTTC. Translation gives CASSLGGVRGSETQYF.

The chain combines TRBV5-8 with TRBJ2-2; D possibly corresponds to TRBD1 (5 bases). Germline CDR1 SGHTS, CDR2 YDEGEE. There are 14 residues in the CDR3. Trimming took 2 bases from V and 6 from J, leaving 11 bases between them. Written as DNA, the CDR3 is TGTGCCAGCAGCTTAGAAGGGGCGGCCGGGGAGCTGTTTTTT. This codes for CASSLEGAAGELFF.

The J gene is TRBJ1-2, the V gene TRBV6-6, with TRBD1 identical over 7 bases. Trimming removed 5 bases from V and 6 bases from J; junction bases left unmatched: 3. Germline CDR1 reads MNHNY; CDR2 reads SVGAGI (reference sequence). This CDR3 is built from 12 residues. CDR3 amino acids: CASSATGNGYTF. The CDR3 coding sequence is TGTGCCAGCAGTGCGACAGGGAATGGCTACACCTTC.

To note about this clone: One junction end does not reproduce the germline sequence, and a read error may be involved. The CDR3 region has the DNA TGTGCCAGTAGTCGGGGCAGGACGAATACCAATCAACCCCAGCATTTT. This codes for CASSRGRTNTNQPQHF. The rearrangement links TRBV19 to TRBJ1-5, with TRBD1 as a possible D gene (5 bases). CDR1 and CDR2 from the germline V gene are LNHDA and SQIVND (reference sequence). CDR3 length: 16 amino acids.

The rearrangement links TRBV3-1 (or the pseudogene TRBV3-2) to TRBJ1-1; no firm D call. V shed 1 base and J shed 6 bases, with 9 bases lying between them. Germline V gene lookup returns CDR1 LGHDT and CDR2 YNNKEL (reference sequence). The CDR3 has 13 residues. CDR3 sequence (DNA): TGTGCCAGCAGCCAAGGCCGGGCCCCTGAAGCTTTCTTT. Translated: CASSQGRAPEAFF.

The J gene is TRBJ2-2, the V gene TRBV4-3; 8 bases are shared with TRBD1. The germline gives CDR1 LGHNA, CDR2 YSLEER. This CDR3 is built from 17 residues. After removal of 4 bases from V and 6 bases from J, the junction contained 13 bases not matched to a gene. DNA for the CDR3: TGCGCCAGCAGCCCGACCCCTGCAGGGGGCGGTGCCGGGGAGCTGTTTTTT. Its translation is CASSPTPAGGGAGELFF.

The J gene is TRBJ1-2, the V gene TRBV19; D not certain. CDR1 and CDR2 (germline): LNHDA, SQIVND (reference sequence). This CDR3 is built from 16 residues. The germline V and J ends were trimmed by 1 base and 3 bases, with 15 bases remaining between them. CDR3 in amino acids: CASSIGRGSKDYGYTF. The CDR3 DNA reads TGTGCCAGTAGTATAGGGCGGGGAAGTAAGGACTATGGCTACACCTTC.

This clone has only one observation. The chain links TRBV19 to TRBJ1-1, with D possibly matching TRBD1 (6 bases). V was shortened by 5 bases and J by 3 bases, with 22 bases between the two germline ends. This CDR3 comprises 17 residues. Germline V CDR1 and CDR2: LNHDA, SQIVND (reference sequence). DNA of the CDR3: TGTGCCAGTAGTTCTCAGGGGTATCGGGATAAACACACTGAAGCTTTCTTT. Translated, it gives CASSSQGYRDKHTEAFF.

This clone was detected only once. The chain couples TRBV24-1 to TRBJ2-2; tentatively, D is TRBD1 (7 bases). This CDR3 is 16 amino acids long. From germline, CDR1 is KGHDR and CDR2 SFDVKD. V was cut by 4 bases and J by 3 bases, with 14 bases left in between. CDR3 bases: TGTGCCACCAGTGACTCGGGGGACAGCCACACCGGGGAGCTGTTTTTT. Amino acid sequence: CATSDSGDSHTGELFF.

The rearrangement uses TRBV7-9 and TRBJ2-3; TRBD2 is a possible D gene (5 bases). V was clipped by 1 base and J by 0 bases, with 5 bases between them. The CDR3 covers 14 residues. The V gene's germline CDR1 is SEHNR and CDR2 FQNEAQ (reference sequence). The CDR3 sequence is CASSLGTSTDTQYF. CDR3 nucleotide sequence: TGTGCCAGCAGCTTAGGGACTAGCACAGATACGCAGTATTTT.

In its sample, this clone was seen once. The rearrangement links TRBV5-1 to TRBJ2-7, with 11 nucleotides matching TRBD1. The germline V gene has CDR1 SGHRS and CDR2 YFSETQ. V gave up 2 bases and J gave up 6 bases; unmatched junction bases: 4. This CDR3 has 14 amino acids. The CDR3 spells CASSFRDRGSEQYF. CDR3 DNA: TGCGCCAGCAGCTTCCGGGACAGGGGGAGCGAGCAGTACTTC.

The V call is TRBV5-1, the J call TRBJ2-2; 9 bases map to TRBD2. The CDR3 loop spans 15 amino acids. The V segment lost 5 bases and the J segment 7 bases; nucleotides outside the gene matches: 9. CDR1 and CDR2 from the germline V gene are SGHRS and YFSETQ. The CDR3 coding sequence is TGCGCCAGCAGATATCTAGCGGGGTCCGACGGGGAGCTGTTTTTT. Its translation is CASRYLAGSDGELFF.

The gene calls are TRBV5-4 and TRBJ2-5, with TRBD1 identical over 8 bases. The CDR3 contains 13 residues. CDR1 is SGHNT and CDR2 is YYREEE in the germline V gene (reference sequence). The J segment lost 6 bases and the V segment lost 4 bases, leaving 5 bases of the junction unmatched. CDR3 sequence: CASSPDRAQTQYF. CDR3 in DNA: TGTGCCAGCAGCCCGGACAGGGCCCAGACCCAGTACTTC.

The chain recombines TRBV4-3 with TRBJ1-2, with TRBD1 matching 9 bases. The CDR3 totals 15 residues. V lost 0 bases, J lost 6 bases, and 5 bases stayed unmatched. Germline V gene data show CDR1 as LGHNA and CDR2 as YSLEER. CDR3 sequence (DNA): TGCGCCAGCAGCCAAGACAACAGGGACAGGGATGGCTACACCTTC. Its translation: CASSQDNRDRDGYTF.

The rearrangement uses TRBV5-1 and TRBJ1-3, with 7 bases identical to TRBD1. CDR3 length: 16 amino acids. Trimming cost V 2 bases and J 0 bases; bases outside gene matches: 5. From germline, CDR1 is SGHRS and CDR2 YFSETQ. CDR3 bases: TGCGCCAGCAGCTTCACAGGGGCCTCCTCTGGAAACACCATATATTTT. This sequence encodes CASSFTGASSGNTIYF.

The V call is TRBV5-4, the J call TRBJ2-1; 10 bases align to TRBD2. The germline V gene has CDR1 SGHNT and CDR2 YYREEE (reference sequence). Unmatched junction bases numbered 10, after V lost 4 bases and J lost 0 bases. CDR3 size: 18 residues. DNA for the CDR3: TGTGCCAGCAGCCCCAGGACTAGCGGACCTAGCTCCTACAATGAGCAGTTCTTC. Translating it yields CASSPRTSGPSSYNEQFF.

This clone has only one observation. The chain carries TRBV7-9 and TRBJ1-6; 9 nucleotides match TRBD1. The CDR3 loop spans 14 amino acids. Germline loops: CDR1 SEHNR, CDR2 FQNEAQ (reference sequence). V was clipped by 5 bases and J by 13 bases; unmatched bases: 9. The CDR3 protein is CASSRGDRDWPLHF. The CDR3 DNA reads as TGTGCCAGCAGCCGAGGGGACAGGGACTGGCCCCTCCACTTT. Full variable domain (missing parts from reference TRBV7-9 and TRBJ1-6): DTGVSQNPRHKITKRGQNVTFRCDPISEHNRLYWYRQTLGQGPEFLTYFQNEAQLEKSRLLSDRFSAERPKGSFSTLEIQRTEQGDSAMYLCASSRGDRDWPLHFGNGTRLTVT.